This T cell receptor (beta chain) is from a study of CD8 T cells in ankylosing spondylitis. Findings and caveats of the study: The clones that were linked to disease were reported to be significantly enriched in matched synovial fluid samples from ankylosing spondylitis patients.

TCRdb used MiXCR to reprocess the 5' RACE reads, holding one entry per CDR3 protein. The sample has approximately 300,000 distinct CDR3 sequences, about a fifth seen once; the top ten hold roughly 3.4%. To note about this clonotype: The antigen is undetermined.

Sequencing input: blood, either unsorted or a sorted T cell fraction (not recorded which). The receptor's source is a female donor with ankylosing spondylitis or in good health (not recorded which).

CDR3 protein: CASSSVGQGAEQYF. CDR3 sequence (DNA): TGCGCCAGCTCCTCAGTGGGACAGGGGGCCGAGCAGTACTTC. The chain links TRBV5-1 to TRBJ2-7, with TRBD1 matching over 12 bases. V was clipped by 7 bases and J by 6 bases; unmatched bases: 8. The germline CDR1 and CDR2 sequences are SGHRS and YFSETQ. The CDR3 consists of 14 residues.